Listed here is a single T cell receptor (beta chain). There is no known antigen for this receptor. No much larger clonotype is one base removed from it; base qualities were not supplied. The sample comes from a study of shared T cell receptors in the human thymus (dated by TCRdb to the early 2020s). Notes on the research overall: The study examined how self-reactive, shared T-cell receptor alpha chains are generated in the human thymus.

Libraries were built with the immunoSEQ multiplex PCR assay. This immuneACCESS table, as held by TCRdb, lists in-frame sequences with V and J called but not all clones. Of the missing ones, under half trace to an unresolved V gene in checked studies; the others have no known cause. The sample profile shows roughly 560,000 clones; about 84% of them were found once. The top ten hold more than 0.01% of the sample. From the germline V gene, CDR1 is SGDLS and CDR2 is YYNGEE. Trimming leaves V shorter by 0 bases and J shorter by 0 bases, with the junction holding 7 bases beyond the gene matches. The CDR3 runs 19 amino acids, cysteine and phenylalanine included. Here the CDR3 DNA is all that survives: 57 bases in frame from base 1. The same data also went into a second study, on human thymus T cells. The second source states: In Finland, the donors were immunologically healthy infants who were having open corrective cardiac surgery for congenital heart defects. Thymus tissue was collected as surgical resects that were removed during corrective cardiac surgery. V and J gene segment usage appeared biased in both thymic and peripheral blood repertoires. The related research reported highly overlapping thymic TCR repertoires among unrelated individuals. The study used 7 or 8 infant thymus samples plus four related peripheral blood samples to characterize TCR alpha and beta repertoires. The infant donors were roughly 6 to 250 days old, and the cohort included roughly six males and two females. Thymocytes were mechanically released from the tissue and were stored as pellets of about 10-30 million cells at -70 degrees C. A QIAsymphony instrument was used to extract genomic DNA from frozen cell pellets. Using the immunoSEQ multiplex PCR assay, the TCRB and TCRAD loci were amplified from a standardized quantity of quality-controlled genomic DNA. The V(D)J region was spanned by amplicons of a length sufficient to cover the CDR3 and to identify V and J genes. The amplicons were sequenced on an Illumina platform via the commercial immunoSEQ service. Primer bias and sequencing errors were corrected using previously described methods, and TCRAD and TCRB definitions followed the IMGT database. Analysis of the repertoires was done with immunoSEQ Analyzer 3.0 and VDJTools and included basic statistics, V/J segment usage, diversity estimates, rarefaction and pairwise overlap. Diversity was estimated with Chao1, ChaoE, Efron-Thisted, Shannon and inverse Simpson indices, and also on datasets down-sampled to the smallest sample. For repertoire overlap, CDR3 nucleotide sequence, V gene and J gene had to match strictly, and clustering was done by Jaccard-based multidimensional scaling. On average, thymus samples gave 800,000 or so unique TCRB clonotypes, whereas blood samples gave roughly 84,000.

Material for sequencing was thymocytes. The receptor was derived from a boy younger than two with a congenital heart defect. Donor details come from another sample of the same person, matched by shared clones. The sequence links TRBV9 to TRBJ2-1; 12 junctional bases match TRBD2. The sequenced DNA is TGTGCCAGCAGCGTAGTGGCTAGCGGGAGGGCCCTCTCCTACAATGAGCAGTTCTTC. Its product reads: CASSVVASGRALSYNEQFF.